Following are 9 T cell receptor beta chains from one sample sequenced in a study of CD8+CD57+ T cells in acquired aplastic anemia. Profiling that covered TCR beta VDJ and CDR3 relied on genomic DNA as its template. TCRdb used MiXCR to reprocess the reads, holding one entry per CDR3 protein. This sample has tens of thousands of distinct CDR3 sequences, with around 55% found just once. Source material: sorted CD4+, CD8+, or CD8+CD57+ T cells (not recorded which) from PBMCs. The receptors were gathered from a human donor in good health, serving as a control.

This CDR3 is CSVRKSSGITDTQYF. Written as DNA, the CDR3 is TGCAGCGTTAGGAAGTCTAGCGGGATCACAGATACGCAGTATTTT. The rearrangement joins TRBV29-1 to TRBJ2-3; 9 bases map to TRBD2. CDR1 is SQVTM and CDR2 is ANQGSEA in the germline V gene. The V segment lost 5 bases and the J segment 2 bases; nucleotides outside the gene matches: 8. This CDR3 is 15 amino acids long.

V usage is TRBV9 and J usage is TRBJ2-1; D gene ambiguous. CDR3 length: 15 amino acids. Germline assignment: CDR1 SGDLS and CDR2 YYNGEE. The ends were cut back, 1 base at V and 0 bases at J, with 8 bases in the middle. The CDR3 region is CASSVYQNSYNEQFF. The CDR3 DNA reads TGTGCCAGCAGCGTATACCAGAACTCCTACAATGAGCAGTTCTTC.

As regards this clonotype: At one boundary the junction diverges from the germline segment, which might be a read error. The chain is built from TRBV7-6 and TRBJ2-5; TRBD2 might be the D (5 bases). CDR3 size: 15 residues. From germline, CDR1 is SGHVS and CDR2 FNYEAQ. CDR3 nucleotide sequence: TGTGCCAGCAGCTTAGCGCGGGCGGACCAAGAGACCCAGCACTTC. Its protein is CASSLARADQETQHF. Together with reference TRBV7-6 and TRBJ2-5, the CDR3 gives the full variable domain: GAGVSQSPRYKVTKRGQDVALRCDPISGHVSLYWYRQALGQGPEFLTYFNYEAQQDKSGLPNDRFSAERPEGSISTLTIQRTEQRDSAMYRCASSLARADQETQHFGPGTRLLVL.

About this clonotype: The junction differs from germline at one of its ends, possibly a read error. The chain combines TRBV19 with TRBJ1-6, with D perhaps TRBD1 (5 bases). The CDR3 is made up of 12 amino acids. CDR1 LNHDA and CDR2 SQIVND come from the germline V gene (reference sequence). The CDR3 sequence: CASMGPVSPPHF. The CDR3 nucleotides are TGTGCCAGTATGGGACCCGTCTCACCCCCCCACTTT.

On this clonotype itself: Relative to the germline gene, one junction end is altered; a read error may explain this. The CDR3 region is CVSSLTRNEKLFF. In DNA form, the CDR3 reads TGTGTCAGCAGCTTGACCCGTAATGAAAAACTGTTTTTT. V is TRBV5-4 and J is TRBJ1-4, with D uncertain. CDR1 and CDR2 from the germline V gene are SGHNT and YYREEE (reference sequence). This CDR3 has 13 residues. Complete variable domain (other parts from reference TRBV5-4 and TRBJ1-4): ETGVTQSPTHLIKTRGQQVTLRCSSQSGHNTVSWYQQALGQGPQFIFQYYREEENGRGNFPPRFSGLQFPNYSSELNVNALELDDSALYLCVSSLTRNEKLFFGSGTQLSVL.

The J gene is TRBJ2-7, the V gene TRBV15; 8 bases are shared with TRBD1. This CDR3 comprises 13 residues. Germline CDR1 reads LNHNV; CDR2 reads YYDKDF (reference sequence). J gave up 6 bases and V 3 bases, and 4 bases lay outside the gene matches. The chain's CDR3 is CATSSTGGGEQYF. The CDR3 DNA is TGTGCCACCAGCAGCACAGGGGGTGGCGAGCAGTACTTC.

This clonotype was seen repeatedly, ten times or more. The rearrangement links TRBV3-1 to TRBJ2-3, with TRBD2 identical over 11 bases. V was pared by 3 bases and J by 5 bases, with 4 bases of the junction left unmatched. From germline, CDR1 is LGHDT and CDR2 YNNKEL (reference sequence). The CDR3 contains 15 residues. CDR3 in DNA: TGTGCCAGCAGCCAGACTAGCGGGATAGTAGATACGCAGTATTTT. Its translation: CASSQTSGIVDTQYF.

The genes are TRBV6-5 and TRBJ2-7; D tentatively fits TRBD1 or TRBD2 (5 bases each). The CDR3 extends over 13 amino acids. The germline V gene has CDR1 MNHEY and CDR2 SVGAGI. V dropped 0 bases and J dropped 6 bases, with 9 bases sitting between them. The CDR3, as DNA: TGTGCCAGCAGTTACTCGGTGGGGACCGAGCAGTACGTC. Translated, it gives CASSYSVGTEQYV.

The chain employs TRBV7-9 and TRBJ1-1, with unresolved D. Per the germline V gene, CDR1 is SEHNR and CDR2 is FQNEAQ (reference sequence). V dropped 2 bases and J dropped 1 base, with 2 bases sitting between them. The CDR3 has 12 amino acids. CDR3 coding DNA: TGTGCCAGCAGCTTACAGAACACTGAAGCTTTCTTT. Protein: CASSLQNTEAFF.